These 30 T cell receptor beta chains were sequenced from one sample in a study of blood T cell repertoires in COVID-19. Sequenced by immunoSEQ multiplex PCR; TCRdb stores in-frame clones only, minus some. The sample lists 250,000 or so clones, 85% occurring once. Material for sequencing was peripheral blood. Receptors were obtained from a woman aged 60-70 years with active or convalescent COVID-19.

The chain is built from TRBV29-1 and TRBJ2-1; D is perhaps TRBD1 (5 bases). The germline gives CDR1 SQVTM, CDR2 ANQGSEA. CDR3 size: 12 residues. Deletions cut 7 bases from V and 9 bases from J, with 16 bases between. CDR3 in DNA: TGCAGCGCGTGGGGCCAGGGCGGTGAGCAGTTCTTC. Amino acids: CSAWGQGGEQFF.

The CDR3 sequence is CASSLETGGYIQYF. In nucleotides, the CDR3 is TGTGCCAGCAGCTTAGAGACAGGGGGATACATTCAGTACTTC. The genes are TRBV7-9 and TRBJ2-4, with 9 nucleotides matching TRBD1. CDR1 SEHNR and CDR2 FQNEAQ come from the germline V gene (reference sequence). This CDR3 region has 14 residues. Trimming removed 1 base from V and 8 bases from J; junction bases left unmatched: 3.

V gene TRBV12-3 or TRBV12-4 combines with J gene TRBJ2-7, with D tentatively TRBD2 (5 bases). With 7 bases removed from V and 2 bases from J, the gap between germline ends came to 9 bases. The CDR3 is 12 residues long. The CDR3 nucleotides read TGTGCCAGCACTCGGGATACCTACGAGCAGTACTTC. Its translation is CASTRDTYEQYF.

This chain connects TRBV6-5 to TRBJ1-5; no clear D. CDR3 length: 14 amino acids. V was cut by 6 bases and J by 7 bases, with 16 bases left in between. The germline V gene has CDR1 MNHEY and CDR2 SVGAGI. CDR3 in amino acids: CASSLLSVEQPQHF. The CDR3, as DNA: TGTGCCAGCAGCCTATTGTCGGTCGAGCAGCCCCAGCATTTT.

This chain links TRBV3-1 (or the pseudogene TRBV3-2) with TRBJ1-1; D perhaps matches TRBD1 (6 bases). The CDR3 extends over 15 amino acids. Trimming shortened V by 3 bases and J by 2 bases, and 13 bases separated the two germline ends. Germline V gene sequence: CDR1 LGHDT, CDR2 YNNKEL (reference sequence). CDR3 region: CASSQNREINTEAFF. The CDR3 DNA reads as TGTGCCAGCAGCCAGAACAGGGAGATTAACACTGAAGCTTTCTTT.

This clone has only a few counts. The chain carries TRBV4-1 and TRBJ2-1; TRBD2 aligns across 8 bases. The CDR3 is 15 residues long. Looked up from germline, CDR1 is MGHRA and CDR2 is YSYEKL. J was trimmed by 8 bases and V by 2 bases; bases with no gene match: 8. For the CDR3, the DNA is TGCGCCAGCAGCCAAAACGGACTAGCAGTCGATGAGCAGTTCTTC. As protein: CASSQNGLAVDEQFF.

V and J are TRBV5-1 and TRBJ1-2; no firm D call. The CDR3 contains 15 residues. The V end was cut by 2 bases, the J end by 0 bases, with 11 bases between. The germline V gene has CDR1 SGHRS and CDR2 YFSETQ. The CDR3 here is CASSFYDDSNYGYTF. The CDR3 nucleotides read TGCGCCAGCAGCTTTTACGACGACTCTAACTATGGCTACACCTTC.

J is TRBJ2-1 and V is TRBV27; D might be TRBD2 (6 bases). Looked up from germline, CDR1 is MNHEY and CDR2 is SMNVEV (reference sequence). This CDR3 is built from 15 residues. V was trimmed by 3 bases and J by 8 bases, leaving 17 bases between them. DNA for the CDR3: TGTGCCAGCAGTTTTATACAGGCTTCGGGGGATGAGCAGTTCTTC. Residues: CASSFIQASGDEQFF.

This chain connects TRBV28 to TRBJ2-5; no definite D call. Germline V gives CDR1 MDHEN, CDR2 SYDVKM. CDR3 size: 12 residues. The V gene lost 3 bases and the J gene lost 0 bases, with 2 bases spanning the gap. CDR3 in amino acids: CASSFNQETQYF. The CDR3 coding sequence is TGTGCCAGCAGTTTCAACCAAGAGACCCAGTACTTC.

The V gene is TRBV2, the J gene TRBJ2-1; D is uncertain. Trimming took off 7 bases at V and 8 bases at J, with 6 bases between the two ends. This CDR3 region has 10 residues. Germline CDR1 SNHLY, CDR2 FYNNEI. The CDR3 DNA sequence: TGTGCCAGCACGGGTTATGAGCAGTTCTTC. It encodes CASTGYEQFF. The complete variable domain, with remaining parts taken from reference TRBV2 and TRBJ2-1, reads EPEVTQTPSHQVTQMGQEVILRCVPISNHLYFYWYRQILGQKVEFLVSFYNNEISEKSEIFDDQFSVERPDGSNFTLKIRSTKLEDSAMYFCASTGYEQFFGPGTRLTVL.

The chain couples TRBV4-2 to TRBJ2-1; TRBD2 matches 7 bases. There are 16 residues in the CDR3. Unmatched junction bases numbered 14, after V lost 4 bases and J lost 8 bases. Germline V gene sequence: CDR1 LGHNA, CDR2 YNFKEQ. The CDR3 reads CASSPPLARGIYEQFF. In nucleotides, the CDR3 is TGTGCCAGCAGCCCACCACTAGCGAGGGGTATCTATGAGCAGTTCTTC.

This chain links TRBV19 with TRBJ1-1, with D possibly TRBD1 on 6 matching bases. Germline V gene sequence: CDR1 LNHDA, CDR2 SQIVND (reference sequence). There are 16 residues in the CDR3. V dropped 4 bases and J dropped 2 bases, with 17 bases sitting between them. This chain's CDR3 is CASSSYRDTTNTEAFF. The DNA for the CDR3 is TGTGCCAGTAGTAGCTATCGGGACACCACTAACACTGAAGCTTTCTTT.

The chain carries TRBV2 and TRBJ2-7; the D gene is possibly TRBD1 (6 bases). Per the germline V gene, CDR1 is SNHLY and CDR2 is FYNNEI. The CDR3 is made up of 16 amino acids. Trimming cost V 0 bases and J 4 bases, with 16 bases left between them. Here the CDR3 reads CASSEARRQERYEQYF. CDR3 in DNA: TGTGCCAGCAGTGAAGCGCGCCGACAGGAGCGATACGAGCAGTACTTC.

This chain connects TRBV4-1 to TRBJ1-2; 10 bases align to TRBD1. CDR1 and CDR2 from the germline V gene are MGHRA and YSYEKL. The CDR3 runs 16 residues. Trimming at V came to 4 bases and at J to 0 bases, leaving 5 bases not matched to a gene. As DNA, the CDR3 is TGCGCCAGCAGCCTAGGACAGGGGGTAACTAACTATGGCTACACCTTC. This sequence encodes CASSLGQGVTNYGYTF.

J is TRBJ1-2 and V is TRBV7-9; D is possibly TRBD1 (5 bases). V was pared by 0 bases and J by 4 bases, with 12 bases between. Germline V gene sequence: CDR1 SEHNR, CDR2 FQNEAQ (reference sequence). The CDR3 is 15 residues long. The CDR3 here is CASSLAGGYGYGYTF. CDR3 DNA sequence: TGTGCCAGCAGCTTAGCGGGGGGTTACGGCTATGGCTACACCTTC.

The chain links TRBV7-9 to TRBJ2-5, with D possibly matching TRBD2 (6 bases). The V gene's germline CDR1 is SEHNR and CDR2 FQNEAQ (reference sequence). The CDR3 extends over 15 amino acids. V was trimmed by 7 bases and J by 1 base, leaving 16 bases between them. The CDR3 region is CASTFAEGPQETQYF. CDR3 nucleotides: TGTGCCAGCACCTTCGCGGAGGGCCCCCAAGAGACCCAGTACTTC.

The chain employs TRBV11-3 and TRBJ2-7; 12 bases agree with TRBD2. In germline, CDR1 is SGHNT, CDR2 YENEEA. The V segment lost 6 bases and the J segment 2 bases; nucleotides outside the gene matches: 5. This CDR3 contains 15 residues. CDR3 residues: CASSKLAGGPYEQYF. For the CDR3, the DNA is TGTGCCAGCAGTAAACTAGCGGGAGGACCCTACGAGCAGTACTTC.

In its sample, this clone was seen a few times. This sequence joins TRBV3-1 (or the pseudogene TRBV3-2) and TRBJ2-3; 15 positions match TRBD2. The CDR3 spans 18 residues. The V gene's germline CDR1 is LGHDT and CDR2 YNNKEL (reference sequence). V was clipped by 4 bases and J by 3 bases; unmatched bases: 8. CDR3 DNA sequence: TGTGCCAGCAGCCCCCTTGGACTAGCGGGAGGGGGGACAGATACGCAGTATTTT. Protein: CASSPLGLAGGGTDTQYF.

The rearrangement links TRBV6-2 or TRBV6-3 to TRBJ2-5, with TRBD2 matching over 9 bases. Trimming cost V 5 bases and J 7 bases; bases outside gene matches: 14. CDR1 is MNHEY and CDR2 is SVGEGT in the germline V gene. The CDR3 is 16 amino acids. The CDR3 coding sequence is TGTGCCAGCAGTCGAATATTAGGTAGCGGGGGTGTGACCCAGTACTTC. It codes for CASSRILGSGGVTQYF.

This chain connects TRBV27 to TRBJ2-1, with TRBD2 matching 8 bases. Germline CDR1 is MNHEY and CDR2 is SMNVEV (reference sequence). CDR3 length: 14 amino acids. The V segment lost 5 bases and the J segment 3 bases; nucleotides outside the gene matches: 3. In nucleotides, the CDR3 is TGTGCCAGCAGTAGGAGCGGGGGCTACAATGAGCAGTTCTTC. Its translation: CASSRSGGYNEQFF.

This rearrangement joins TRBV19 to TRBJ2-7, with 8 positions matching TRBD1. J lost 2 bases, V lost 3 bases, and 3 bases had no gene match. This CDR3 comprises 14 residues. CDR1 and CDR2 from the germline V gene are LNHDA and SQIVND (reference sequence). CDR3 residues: CASSMGTGPYEQYF. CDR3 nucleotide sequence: TGTGCCAGTAGTATGGGGACAGGACCCTACGAGCAGTACTTC.

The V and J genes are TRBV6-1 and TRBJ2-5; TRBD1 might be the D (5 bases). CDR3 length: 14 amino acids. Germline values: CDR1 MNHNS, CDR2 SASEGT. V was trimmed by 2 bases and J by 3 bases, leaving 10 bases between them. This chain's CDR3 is CASSEQGREETQYF. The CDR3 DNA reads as TGTGCCAGCAGTGAACAGGGAAGGGAAGAGACCCAGTACTTC.

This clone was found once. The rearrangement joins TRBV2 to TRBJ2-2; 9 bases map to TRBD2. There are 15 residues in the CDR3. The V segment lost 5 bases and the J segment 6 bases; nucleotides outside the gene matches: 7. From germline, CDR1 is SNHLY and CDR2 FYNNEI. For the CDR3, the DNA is TGTGCCAGCAGTAATTTTAGCGGGAGCCCCGGGGAGCTGTTTTTT. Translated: CASSNFSGSPGELFF.

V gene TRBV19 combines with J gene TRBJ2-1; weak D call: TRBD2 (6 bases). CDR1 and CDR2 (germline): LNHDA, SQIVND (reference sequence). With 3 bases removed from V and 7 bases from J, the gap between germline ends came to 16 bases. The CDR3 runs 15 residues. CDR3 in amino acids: CASSIQWGVGNEQFF. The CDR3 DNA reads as TGTGCCAGTAGTATCCAGTGGGGGGTGGGTAATGAGCAGTTCTTC.

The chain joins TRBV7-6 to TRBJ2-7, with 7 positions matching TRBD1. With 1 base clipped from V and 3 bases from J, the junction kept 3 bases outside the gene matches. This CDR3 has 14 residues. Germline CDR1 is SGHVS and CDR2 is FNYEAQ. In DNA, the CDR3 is TGTGCCAGCAGCTTAGGGGGACAGAGCTACGAGCAGTACTTC. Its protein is CASSLGGQSYEQYF.

The CDR3 reads CASSLWAEGNQPQHF. Here the CDR3 DNA reads TGTGCCAGCAGCTTATGGGCAGAAGGCAATCAGCCCCAGCATTTT. V and J are TRBV7-2 and TRBJ1-5; unclear D gene. The CDR3 has 15 amino acids. Germline V gene sequence: CDR1 SGHTA, CDR2 FQGNSA. V lost 2 bases to trimming and J lost 2 bases, with 10 bases between them. Filled out from reference TRBV7-2 and TRBJ1-5, the complete variable domain reads GAGVSQSPSNKVTEKGKDVELRCDPISGHTALYWYRQSLGQGLEFLIYFQGNSAPDKSGLPSDRFSAERTGGSVSTLTIQRTQQEDSAVYLCASSLWAEGNQPQHFGDGTRLSIL.

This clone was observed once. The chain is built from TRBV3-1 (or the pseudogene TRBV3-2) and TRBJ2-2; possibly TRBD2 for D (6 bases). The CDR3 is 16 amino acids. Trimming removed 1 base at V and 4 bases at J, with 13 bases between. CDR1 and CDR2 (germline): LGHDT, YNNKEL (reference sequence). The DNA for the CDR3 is TGTGCCAGCAGCCAAGTAGGGAGGAGTTTCACCGGGGAGCTGTTTTTT. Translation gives CASSQVGRSFTGELFF.

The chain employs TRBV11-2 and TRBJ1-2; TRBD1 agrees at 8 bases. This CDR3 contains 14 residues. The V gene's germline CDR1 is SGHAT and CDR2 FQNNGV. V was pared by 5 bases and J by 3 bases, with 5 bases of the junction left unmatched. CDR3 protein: CASSLSDRDYGYTF. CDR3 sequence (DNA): TGTGCCAGCAGCCTATCGGACAGGGACTATGGCTACACCTTC.

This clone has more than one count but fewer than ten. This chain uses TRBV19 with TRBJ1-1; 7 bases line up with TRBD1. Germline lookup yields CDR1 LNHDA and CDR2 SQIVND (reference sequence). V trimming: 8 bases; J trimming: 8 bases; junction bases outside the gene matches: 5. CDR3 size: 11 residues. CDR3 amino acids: CASRTTGEAFF. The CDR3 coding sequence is TGTGCCAGTCGAACGACAGGGGAAGCTTTCTTT. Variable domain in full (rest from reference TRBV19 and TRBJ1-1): DGGITQSPKYLFRKEGQNVTLSCEQNLNHDAMYWYRQDPGQGLRLIYYSQIVNDFQKGDIAEGYSVSREKKESFPLTVTSAQKNPTAFYLCASRTTGEAFFGQGTRLTVV.

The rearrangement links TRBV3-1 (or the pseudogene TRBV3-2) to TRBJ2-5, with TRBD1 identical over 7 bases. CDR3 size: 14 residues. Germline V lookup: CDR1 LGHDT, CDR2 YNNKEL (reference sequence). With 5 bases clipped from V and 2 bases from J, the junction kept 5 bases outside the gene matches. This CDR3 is CASSIQGSQETQYF. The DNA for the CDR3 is TGTGCCAGCAGCATACAGGGGTCTCAAGAGACCCAGTACTTC.